The 19 T cell receptor beta chains below come from one sample, sequenced in a study of blood T cell repertoires in COVID-19. Profiling relied on immunoSEQ multiplex PCR, and the TCRdb table lists in-frame clones only, not all of them. Of around 150,000 clones detected, approximately 90% appear once; the ten largest clones hold 4.8%. What was sequenced was peripheral blood. All receptors come from a young man with COVID-19, enrolled during active disease.

The rearrangement uses TRBV11-3 and TRBJ2-7; 7 positions agree with TRBD1. J lost 5 bases, V lost 0 bases, and 7 bases had no gene match. This CDR3 region has 15 residues. Germline V gene lookup returns CDR1 SGHNT and CDR2 YENEEA. The CDR3 protein is CASSLDSRQGDEQYF. The CDR3 DNA reads as TGTGCCAGCAGCTTAGATTCGAGACAGGGTGACGAGCAGTACTTC.

V usage is TRBV5-1 and J usage is TRBJ2-3; TRBD2 aligns across 13 bases. This CDR3 is built from 15 residues. The V gene's germline CDR1 is SGHRS and CDR2 YFSETQ. Trimming removed 4 bases from V and 3 bases from J; junction bases left unmatched: 2. As DNA, the CDR3 is TGCGCCAGCAGCCCGGGACTAGCGGGAACAGATACGCAGTATTTT. Translation gives CASSPGLAGTDTQYF. The full variable domain, with the rest looked up from reference TRBV5-1 and TRBJ2-3, is KAGVTQTPRYLIKTRGQQVTLSCSPISGHRSVSWYQQTPGQGLQFLFEYFSETQRNKGNFPGRFSGRQFSNSRSEMNVSTLELGDSALYLCASSPGLAGTDTQYFGPGTRLTVL.

The rearrangement uses TRBV5-1 and TRBJ2-2; a weak D match, TRBD1 (5 bases). The V end was cut by 2 bases, the J end by 4 bases, with 15 bases between. This CDR3 is built from 16 residues. CDR1 SGHRS and CDR2 YFSETQ come from the germline V gene. The CDR3 nucleotides are TGCGCCAGCAGCTTCGCTGGGCAGGGTAGCACCGGGGAGCTGTTTTTT. Translated, it gives CASSFAGQGSTGELFF.

V is TRBV9 and J is TRBJ2-1; D unclear. The CDR3 covers 13 residues. V lost 0 bases, J lost 3 bases, and 4 bases lay in between. Germline CDR1 and CDR2: SGDLS and YYNGEE. The CDR3 DNA reads as TGTGCCAGCAGCGTAGCCAGCTACAATGAGCAGTTCTTC. This encodes CASSVASYNEQFF. The variable domain in full, with the rest retrieved from reference TRBV9 and TRBJ2-1, is DSGVTQTPKHLITATGQRVTLRCSPRSGDLSVYWYQQSLDQGLQFLIQYYNGEERAKGNILERFSAQQFPDLHSELNLSSLELGDSALYFCASSVASYNEQFFGPGTRLTVL.

The V call is TRBV10-3, the J call TRBJ2-7; no clear D. In germline, CDR1 is ENHRY, CDR2 SYGVKD. Trimming removed 3 bases at V and 4 bases at J, with 19 bases between. The CDR3 is made up of 16 amino acids. The CDR3 spells CAISDPSMGRRYEQYF. The CDR3 DNA reads as TGTGCCATCAGTGACCCCTCGATGGGCCGAAGATACGAGCAGTACTTC.

The genes are TRBV5-6 and TRBJ1-6; no clear D. Trimming removed 2 bases from V and 5 bases from J, with 14 bases in between. The V gene's germline CDR1 is SGHDT and CDR2 YYEEEE. The CDR3 covers 16 residues. The CDR3: CASSLIAGQNNSPLHF. CDR3 bases: TGTGCCAGCAGCTTAATCGCTGGGCAGAATAATTCACCCCTCCACTTT.

The chain employs TRBV24-1 and TRBJ2-6, with D perhaps TRBD1 (6 bases). Germline V gives CDR1 KGHDR, CDR2 SFDVKD. The V end was cut by 9 bases, the J end by 0 bases, with 17 bases between. The CDR3 covers 17 residues. CDR3 sequence: CATRRGTPRSGANVLTF. CDR3 DNA sequence: TGTGCCACCCGAAGAGGGACACCCCGCTCTGGGGCCAACGTCCTGACTTTC.

This chain links TRBV25-1 with TRBJ2-7; D perhaps matches TRBD2 (5 bases). The CDR3 extends over 13 amino acids. Trimming pared 7 bases from V and 3 bases from J, leaving 13 bases between. Germline loops: CDR1 MGHDK, CDR2 SYGVNS. CDR3 sequence reads: CASTHPGIYEQYF. CDR3 DNA sequence: TGTGCCAGCACCCACCCGGGGATCTACGAGCAGTACTTC.

The chain couples TRBV29-1 to TRBJ2-1; TRBD2 might be the D (7 bases). CDR3 length equals 14 residues. Germline CDR1 reads SQVTM; CDR2 reads ANQGSEA. The germline V and J ends were trimmed by 7 bases and 1 base, with 14 bases remaining between them. The CDR3 DNA sequence: TGCAGCGCGGAAGGGGGGGCTTCCTACAATGAGCAGTTCTTC. Encoded protein: CSAEGGASYNEQFF.

The rearrangement joins TRBV15 to TRBJ1-2; 10 bases agree with TRBD1. This CDR3 contains 17 residues. CDR1 and CDR2 from the germline V gene are LNHNV and YYDKDF (reference sequence). Trimming removed 1 base from V and 8 bases from J; junction bases left unmatched: 13. CDR3 sequence reads: CATSRALGPGQGKGYTF. For the CDR3, the DNA is TGTGCCACCAGCAGAGCCTTAGGGCCGGGACAGGGGAAAGGCTACACCTTC.

The chain combines TRBV24-1 with TRBJ2-7; 8 bases align to TRBD1. This CDR3 has 14 amino acids. Per the germline V gene, CDR1 is KGHDR and CDR2 is SFDVKD. The V and J ends lost 2 bases and 7 bases, in that order; junction bases with no gene match: 6. The CDR3 region is CATSDSTTGVEQYF. CDR3 coding DNA: TGTGCCACCAGTGATTCCACGACAGGGGTAGAGCAGTACTTC.

This chain links TRBV11-2 with TRBJ1-1, with 7 bases identical to TRBD1. The V and J ends lost 1 base and 5 bases, in that order; junction bases with no gene match: 7. Germline V gives CDR1 SGHAT, CDR2 FQNNGV. The CDR3 loop spans 15 amino acids. CDR3 bases: TGTGCCAGCAGCTTAGGGTCGGCAGGGGGGACTGAAGCTTTCTTT. It is translated as CASSLGSAGGTEAFF.

V and J are TRBV19 and TRBJ2-7; 9 bases line up with TRBD1. The length of the CDR3 is 14 residues. Germline V gene data show CDR1 as LNHDA and CDR2 as SQIVND (reference sequence). With 6 bases clipped from V and 4 bases from J, the junction kept 7 bases outside the gene matches. The CDR3 DNA is TGTGCCAGTAGCTCCGGGACAGGGTTTTACGAGCAGTACTTC. It translates to CASSSGTGFYEQYF.

The chain has TRBV7-8 and TRBJ2-1; no clear D. The CDR3 has 12 residues. Germline CDR1 is SGHVS and CDR2 is FQNEAQ. V was clipped by 5 bases and J by 13 bases, with 15 bases between them. The CDR3 DNA is TGTGCCAGCAGCGTCAGTCCCCGCCTCCAGTTCTTC. Protein product: CASSVSPRLQFF.

The chain uses TRBV4-3 and TRBJ2-7, with TRBD2 matching over 8 bases. This CDR3 region has 15 residues. Germline loops: CDR1 LGHNA, CDR2 YSLEER. J lost 4 bases, V lost 0 bases, and 5 bases had no gene match. DNA of the CDR3: TGCGCCAGCAGCCAAGATCGAACTAGCGGTTACGAGCAGTACTTC. This gives the protein CASSQDRTSGYEQYF.

This clone has just a few counts. The J gene is TRBJ2-7, the V gene TRBV28, with 9 bases that match TRBD2. V shed 1 base, J shed 2 bases, and the junction held 15 bases outside the gene matches. CDR1 and CDR2 (germline): MDHEN, SYDVKM. The CDR3 spans 19 residues. CDR3 DNA sequence: TGTGCCAGCAGTTTATCCATCTCTCTTAGCGGGAGCTTCGCCTACGAGCAGTACTTC. It codes for CASSLSISLSGSFAYEQYF.

The CDR3 coding sequence is TGTGCCAGCAGTGAAACAGGGATAGAGGTTAATTCACCCCTCCACTTT. It yields the protein CASSETGIEVNSPLHF. V and J are TRBV28 and TRBJ1-6, with D tentatively TRBD1 (6 bases). Between the trimmed V and J ends, which lost 5 bases and 6 bases, there was a span of 17 bases. This CDR3 region has 16 residues. Germline V gene data show CDR1 as MDHEN and CDR2 as SYDVKM. The full variable domain, completed using reference TRBV28 and TRBJ1-6, is DVKVTQSSRYLVKRTGEKVFLECVQDMDHENMFWYRQDPGLGLRLIYFSYDVKMKEKGDIPEGYSVSREKKERFSLILESASTNQTSMYLCASSETGIEVNSPLHFGNGTRLTVT.

This chain connects TRBV7-6 to TRBJ2-7; D is unclear. From germline, CDR1 is SGHVS and CDR2 FNYEAQ. The CDR3 contains 14 residues. Trimming stripped 1 base from V and 0 bases from J, with 7 bases between. As DNA, the CDR3 is TGTGCCAGCAGCTTAGGTCATGTCTCCTACGAGCAGTACTTC. The encoded protein is CASSLGHVSYEQYF.

This rearrangement joins TRBV28 to TRBJ1-2; perhaps TRBD1 as D (6 bases). From germline, CDR1 is MDHEN and CDR2 SYDVKM. The V gene lost 8 bases and the J gene lost 7 bases, with 23 bases spanning the gap. The CDR3 loop spans 15 amino acids. CDR3 DNA sequence: TGTGCCAGCGGGAATACCGTGGCAGGGGTAGGTGGCTACACCTTC. This gives the protein CASGNTVAGVGGYTF.